The T cell receptor (beta chain) under discussion was sequenced for a study of T cell repertoires in cytomegalovirus infection. Study results and limitations: HLA-C-restricted CMV-specific TCR beta clonotypes prevailed in the ex vivo response.

The CDR3 contains 15 residues. From germline, CDR1 is SGHVT and CDR2 SQSDAQ. TCRdb recomputed calls from the reads with MiXCR, one row per CDR3 protein. The data contain about 83,000 distinct CDR3 sequences, around 49% of them singletons. Concerning this clonotype: Its antigen is unknown. At one boundary the junction diverges from the germline segment, which might be a read error.

The sequences come from CD8+ T cells from cultured PBMCs, collected from culture after CMV antigen stimulation. V and J are TRBV7-4 and TRBJ2-1; 13 bases align to TRBD2. The receptor was derived from a human donor in good health (CMV status not recorded). Some clones in this sample may be carry-over from other donors' samples. For the CDR3, the DNA is TGTGCCAGCAGCGTACTAGCGGGAGGGAATGATGAGCATTTCTTC. Translation gives CASSVLAGGNDEHFF.